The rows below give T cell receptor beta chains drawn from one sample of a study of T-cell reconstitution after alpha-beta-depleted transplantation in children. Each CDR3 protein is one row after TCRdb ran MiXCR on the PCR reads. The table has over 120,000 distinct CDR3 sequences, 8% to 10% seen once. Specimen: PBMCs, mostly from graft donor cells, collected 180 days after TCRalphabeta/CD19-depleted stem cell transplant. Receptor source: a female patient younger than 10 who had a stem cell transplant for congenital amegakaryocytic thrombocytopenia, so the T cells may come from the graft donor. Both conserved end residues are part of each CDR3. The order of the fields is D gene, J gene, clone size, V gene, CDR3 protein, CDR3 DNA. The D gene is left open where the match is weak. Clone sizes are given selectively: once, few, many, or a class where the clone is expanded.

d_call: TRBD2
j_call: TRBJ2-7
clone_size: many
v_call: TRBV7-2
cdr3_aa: CASSLGSGRYEQYF
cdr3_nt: TGTGCCAGCAGCTTAGGTAGCGGGAGGTACGAGCAGTACTTC

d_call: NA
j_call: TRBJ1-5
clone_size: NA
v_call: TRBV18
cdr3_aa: CASSPSGGFSNQPQHF
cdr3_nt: TGTGCCAGCTCACCATCGGGGGGATTTAGCAATCAGCCCCAGCATTTT

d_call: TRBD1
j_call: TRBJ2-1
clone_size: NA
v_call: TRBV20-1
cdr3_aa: CSARGQVGYNEQFF
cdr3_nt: TGCAGTGCCCGAGGACAGGTTGGGTACAATGAGCAGTTCTTC

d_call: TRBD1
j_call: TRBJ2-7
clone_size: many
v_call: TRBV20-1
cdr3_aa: CSAYRGQNYEQYF
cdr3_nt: TGCAGTGCCTACAGGGGGCAGAACTACGAGCAGTACTTC

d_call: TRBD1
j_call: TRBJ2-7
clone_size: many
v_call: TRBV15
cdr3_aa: CATSWGQGGYEQYF
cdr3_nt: TGTGCCACCAGCTGGGGACAGGGAGGCTACGAGCAGTACTTC

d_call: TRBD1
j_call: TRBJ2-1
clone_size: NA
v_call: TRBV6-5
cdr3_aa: CASSSRTGRNEQFF
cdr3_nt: TGTGCCAGCAGTTCGAGGACAGGTCGGAATGAGCAGTTCTTC

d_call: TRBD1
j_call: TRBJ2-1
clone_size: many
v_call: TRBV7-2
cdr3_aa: CASSLAGTGGLNEQFF
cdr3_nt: TGTGCCAGCAGCTTAGCCGGGACAGGGGGCTTGAATGAGCAGTTCTTC

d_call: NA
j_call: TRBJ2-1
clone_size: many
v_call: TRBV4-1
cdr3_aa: CASSQTTVSSYNEQFF
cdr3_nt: TGCGCCAGCAGCCAGACTACCGTGAGCTCCTACAATGAGCAGTTCTTC

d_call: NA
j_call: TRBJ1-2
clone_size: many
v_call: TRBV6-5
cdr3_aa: CASSYSGGRSHFYGYTF
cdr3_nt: TGTGCCAGCAGTTACTCGGGGGGGCGGAGCCATTTCTATGGCTACACCTTC

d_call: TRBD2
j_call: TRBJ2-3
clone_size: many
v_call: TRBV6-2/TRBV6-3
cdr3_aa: CASSYSGAGGPTDTQYF
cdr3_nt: TGTGCCAGCAGTTACTCCGGGGCGGGAGGCCCCACAGATACGCAGTATTTT

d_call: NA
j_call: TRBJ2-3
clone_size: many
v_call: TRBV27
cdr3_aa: CASGQGTSSTDTQYF
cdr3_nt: TGTGCCAGCGGGCAGGGAACCTCTAGCACAGATACGCAGTATTTT

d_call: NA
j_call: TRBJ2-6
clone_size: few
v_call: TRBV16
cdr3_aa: CASSQSRGGGANVLTF
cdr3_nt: TGTGCCAGCAGCCAATCTAGGGGTGGCGGGGCCAACGTCCTGACTTTC

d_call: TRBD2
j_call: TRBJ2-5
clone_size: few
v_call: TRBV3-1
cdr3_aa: CASSLTSGALETQYF
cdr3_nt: TGTGCCAGCAGCCTGACTAGCGGAGCGTTAGAGACCCAGTACTTC

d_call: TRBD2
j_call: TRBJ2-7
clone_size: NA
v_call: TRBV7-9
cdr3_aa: CASSFYTSGSYEQYF
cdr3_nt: TGTGCCAGCAGCTTTTATACTAGCGGATCCTACGAGCAGTACTTC

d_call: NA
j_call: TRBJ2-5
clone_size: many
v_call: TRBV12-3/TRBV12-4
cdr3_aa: CASSQYGTPETQYF
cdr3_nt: TGTGCCAGCAGTCAGTACGGGACACCAGAGACCCAGTACTTC

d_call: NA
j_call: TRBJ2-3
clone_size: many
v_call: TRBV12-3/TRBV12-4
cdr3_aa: CASSLALGTDTQYF
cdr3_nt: TGTGCCAGCAGTTTAGCCCTCGGCACAGATACGCAGTATTTT

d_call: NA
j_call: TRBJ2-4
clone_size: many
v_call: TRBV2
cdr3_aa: CASSEGGAFHIQYF
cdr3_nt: TGTGCCAGCAGTGAAGGGGGCGCCTTCCACATTCAGTACTTC

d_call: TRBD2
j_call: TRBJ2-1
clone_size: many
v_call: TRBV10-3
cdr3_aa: CAISDLAGGVNNEQFF
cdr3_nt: TGTGCCATCAGTGATCTAGCGGGGGGAGTGAACAATGAGCAGTTCTTC

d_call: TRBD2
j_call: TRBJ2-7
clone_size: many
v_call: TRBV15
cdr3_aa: CATSREGGGYEQYF
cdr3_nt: TGTGCCACCAGCAGAGAGGGGGGGGGCTACGAGCAGTACTTC

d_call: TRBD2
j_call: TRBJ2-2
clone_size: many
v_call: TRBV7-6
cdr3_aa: CASSPVAGMNTGELFF
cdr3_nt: TGTGCCAGCAGCCCCGTAGCGGGAATGAACACCGGGGAGCTGTTTTTT

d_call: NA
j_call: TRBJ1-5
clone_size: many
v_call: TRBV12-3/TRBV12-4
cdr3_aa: CASRRQGGDNQPQHF
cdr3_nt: TGTGCCAGCAGGCGCCAGGGAGGTGACAATCAGCCCCAGCATTTT

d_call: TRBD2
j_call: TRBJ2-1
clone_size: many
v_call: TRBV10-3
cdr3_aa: CAIKLAGGPGNEQFF
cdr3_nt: TGTGCCATCAAGTTGGCGGGGGGGCCGGGTAATGAGCAGTTCTTC

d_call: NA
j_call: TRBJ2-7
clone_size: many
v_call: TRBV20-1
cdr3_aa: CSASKTDATYEQYF
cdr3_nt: TGCAGTGCTAGTAAGACAGACGCGACCTACGAGCAGTACTTC

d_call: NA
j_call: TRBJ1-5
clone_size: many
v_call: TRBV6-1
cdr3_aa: CASSKGIYSNQPQHF
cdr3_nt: TGTGCCAGCTCAAAAGGGATCTATAGCAATCAGCCCCAGCATTTT

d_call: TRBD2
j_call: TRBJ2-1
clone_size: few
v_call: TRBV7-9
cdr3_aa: CASSFSGVPDEQFF
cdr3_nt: TGTGCCAGCAGCTTTAGCGGGGTCCCGGATGAGCAGTTCTTC

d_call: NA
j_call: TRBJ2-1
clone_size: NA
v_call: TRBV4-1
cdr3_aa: CASTPDTGWEQFF
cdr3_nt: TGCGCCAGCACCCCCGACACGGGATGGGAGCAGTTCTTC

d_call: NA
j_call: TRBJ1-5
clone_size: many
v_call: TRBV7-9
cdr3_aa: CASSGAGLSNQPQHF
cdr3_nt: TGTGCCAGCAGTGGAGCAGGGTTGAGCAATCAGCCCCAGCATTTT

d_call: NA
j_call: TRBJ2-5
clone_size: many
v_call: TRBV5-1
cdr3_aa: CASSFNRLGTQYF
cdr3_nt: TGCGCCAGCAGCTTCAACCGCCTGGGGACCCAGTACTTC